The next 28 T cell receptor beta chains were all read from a single sample in a study of OX40 agonist ivuxolimab in advanced cancers. Clones were read by immunoSEQ multiplex PCR, and TCRdb kept only the in-frame ones, dropping some. The table lists about 70,000 clones, 60% to 80% of them singletons. This specimen was CD4+ or CD8+ T cells sorted from blood, taken in a trial of the OX40 agonist ivuxolimab. All receptors derive from an adult with an advanced solid tumor such as melanoma, head and neck, liver or kidney cancer.

V and J are TRBV19 and TRBJ1-1; D unresolved. V dropped 4 bases and J dropped 3 bases, with 6 bases sitting between them. This CDR3 has 12 amino acids. From germline, CDR1 is LNHDA and CDR2 SQIVND (reference sequence). The CDR3 is CASSTRDTEAFF. The CDR3 coding sequence is TGTGCCAGTAGTACGAGGGACACTGAAGCTTTCTTT.

The rearrangement uses TRBV5-4 and TRBJ2-1; D may be TRBD1 (5 bases). This CDR3 is 13 amino acids long. Germline V lookup: CDR1 SGHNT, CDR2 YYREEE (reference sequence). Trimming left V 4 bases short and J 5 bases short, with 10 bases between. The DNA of the CDR3 is TGTGCCAGCAGCATTGACAGAGACAATGAGCAGTTCTTC. Translating it yields CASSIDRDNEQFF.

V usage is TRBV6-5 and J usage is TRBJ2-1; perhaps TRBD2 as D (6 bases). Germline V CDR1 and CDR2: MNHEY, SVGAGI. The CDR3 loop spans 13 amino acids. V was cut by 7 bases and J by 12 bases, with 19 bases left in between. The CDR3 DNA follows: TGTGCCAGCAAGACCGGGACTGCGATGGGGCAGTTCTTC. It yields the protein CASKTGTAMGQFF.

This chain uses TRBV7-2 with TRBJ2-7, with D possibly being TRBD2 (6 bases). The germline CDR1 and CDR2 sequences are SGHTA and FQGNSA. Trimming took 0 bases from V and 4 from J, leaving 13 bases between them. The CDR3 has 15 amino acids. Here the CDR3 reads CASSLADARGYEQYF. The CDR3 bases are TGTGCCAGCAGCTTAGCGGACGCCCGGGGGTACGAGCAGTACTTC.

The chain uses TRBV7-3 and TRBJ2-1; 9 bases align to TRBD1. In germline, CDR1 is SGHTA, CDR2 FQGTGA. This CDR3 has 16 amino acids. After removal of 4 bases from V and 2 bases from J, the junction contained 6 bases not matched to a gene. The CDR3 coding sequence is TGTGCCAGCAGCTCCTCCGGGACAGGGACCTACAATGAGCAGTTCTTC. Protein product: CASSSSGTGTYNEQFF.

The chain combines TRBV11-2 with TRBJ2-3; D unresolved. CDR3 length equals 17 residues. Germline CDR1 reads SGHAT; CDR2 reads FQNNGV. The V gene lost 0 bases and the J gene lost 5 bases, with 18 bases spanning the gap. This CDR3 reads CASSLDPVNSLGDTQYF. CDR3 DNA: TGTGCCAGCAGCTTAGATCCGGTGAACTCTCTAGGAGATACGCAGTATTTT.

The chain uses TRBV11-3 and TRBJ2-1; no firm D call. The CDR3 loop spans 12 amino acids. V was pared by 2 bases and J by 7 bases, with 6 bases between. CDR1 and CDR2 from the germline V gene are SGHNT and YENEEA. CDR3 protein: CASSLLGNEQFF. The CDR3 DNA reads TGTGCCAGCAGCTTATTGGGAAATGAGCAGTTCTTC.

The rearrangement uses TRBV7-2 and TRBJ1-1; D perhaps matches TRBD1 (5 bases). V gave up 1 base and J gave up 4 bases, with 16 bases separating them. The CDR3 totals 16 residues. CDR1 and CDR2 from the germline V gene are SGHTA and FQGNSA. CDR3 residues: CASSLGTRSRGTEAFF. The CDR3 DNA follows: TGTGCCAGCAGCTTAGGAACCCGAAGTAGGGGCACTGAAGCTTTCTTT.

This clone occurred a few times. CDR3: CASRGQPNYPNEKLFF. In DNA, the CDR3 is TGTGCCAGCCGGGGCCAGCCTAATTATCCGAATGAAAAACTGTTTTTT. This chain links TRBV19 with TRBJ1-4; D is possibly TRBD1 (5 bases). Trimming took off 9 bases at V and 5 bases at J, with 22 bases between the two ends. The germline CDR1 and CDR2 sequences are LNHDA and SQIVND (reference sequence). This CDR3 has 16 amino acids.

The chain is built from TRBV7-2 and TRBJ2-7, with 7 bases lining up with TRBD2. Trimming at V came to 3 bases and at J to 0 bases, leaving 2 bases not matched to a gene. There are 14 residues in the CDR3. Germline CDR1 reads SGHTA; CDR2 reads FQGNSA. The DNA of the CDR3 is TGTGCCAGCAGCTTTCTAGCGGCCTCCTACGAGCAGTACTTC. Translating it yields CASSFLAASYEQYF.

This chain links TRBV7-8 with TRBJ1-2; no clear D. The V end was cut by 1 base, the J end by 10 bases, with 10 bases between. CDR1 is SGHVS, CDR2 FQNEAQ, per germline. CDR3 size: 12 residues. The chain's CDR3 is CASSLGSRPYTF. The CDR3 DNA sequence: TGTGCCAGCAGCTTAGGTAGCAGGCCCTACACCTTC.

The chain recombines TRBV11-3 with TRBJ2-3; D gene ambiguous. The CDR3 loop spans 15 amino acids. Trimming cost V 2 bases and J 3 bases, with 12 bases left between them. Per germline, CDR1 SGHNT and CDR2 YENEEA. The CDR3 DNA reads as TGTGCCAGCAGCTTAAGAAAGGGTGGAACAGATACGCAGTATTTT. It codes for CASSLRKGGTDTQYF.

The rearrangement joins TRBV7-2 to TRBJ1-6, with TRBD1 as a possible D gene (5 bases). The CDR3 length is 18 residues. V was trimmed by 5 bases and J by 6 bases, leaving 23 bases between them. CDR1 and CDR2 from the germline V gene are SGHTA and FQGNSA. The CDR3 nucleotides read TGTGCCAGCAGCCCACGGGGAGCAGGGAGGGGATTTAATTCACCCCTCCACTTT. It specifies CASSPRGAGRGFNSPLHF.

The chain uses TRBV5-6 and TRBJ2-3; tentative D call: TRBD2 (7 bases). Germline CDR1 reads SGHDT; CDR2 reads YYEEEE. The CDR3 is 16 amino acids. V was clipped by 6 bases and J by 2 bases, with 19 bases between them. The CDR3 DNA reads as TGTGCCAGCACCGTAGGGGGGGGGCGCTCCACAGATACGCAGTATTTT. This sequence encodes CASTVGGGRSTDTQYF.

The chain carries TRBV7-2 and TRBJ1-5, with D perhaps matching TRBD1 (6 bases). V was shortened by 5 bases and J by 5 bases, with 10 bases between the two germline ends. This CDR3 is built from 13 residues. Germline loops: CDR1 SGHTA, CDR2 FQGNSA. The CDR3 DNA sequence: TGTGCCAGCAGCACTCGACAGGATCAGCCCCAGCATTTT. Protein product: CASSTRQDQPQHF.

V is TRBV6-5 and J is TRBJ1-5; TRBD1 might be the D (6 bases). Per germline, CDR1 MNHEY and CDR2 SVGAGI. This CDR3 has 14 residues. V was clipped by 6 bases and J by 3 bases, with 12 bases between them. Here the CDR3 DNA reads TGTGCCAGCAGCGAGGGACAAAACAATCAGCCCCAGCATTTT. Encoded protein: CASSEGQNNQPQHF.

The genes are TRBV11-3 and TRBJ1-1; perhaps TRBD1 as D (6 bases). This CDR3 is built from 13 residues. The germline CDR1 and CDR2 sequences are SGHNT and YENEEA. V dropped 5 bases and J dropped 4 bases, with 11 bases sitting between them. CDR3 sequence reads: CASSVTGVTEAFF. In DNA form, the CDR3 reads TGTGCCAGCAGCGTGACAGGAGTCACTGAAGCTTTCTTT.

V gene TRBV2 combines with J gene TRBJ2-2; tentative D call: TRBD1 (5 bases). CDR3 length equals 15 residues. Per the germline V gene, CDR1 is SNHLY and CDR2 is FYNNEI. Trimming took 4 bases from V and 0 from J, leaving 9 bases between them. Written as DNA, the CDR3 is TGTGCCAGCAGTGCTGGACACACGAACACCGGGGAGCTGTTTTTT. This codes for CASSAGHTNTGELFF.

This sequence joins TRBV14 and TRBJ1-1; unclear D gene. The germline gives CDR1 SGHDN, CDR2 FVKESK. V was trimmed by 2 bases and J by 2 bases, leaving 12 bases between them. The length of the CDR3 is 15 residues. Here the CDR3 reads CASSQYKGANTEAFF. The CDR3 coding sequence is TGTGCCAGCAGCCAATATAAGGGAGCAAACACTGAAGCTTTCTTT.

V is TRBV19 and J is TRBJ1-4; the D gene is possibly TRBD1 (6 bases). Germline loops: CDR1 LNHDA, CDR2 SQIVND (reference sequence). The CDR3 sequence is 12 residues long. The V end lost 9 bases, the J end lost 5 bases, and 10 bases lay between the germline ends. CDR3 region: CASGTFNEKLFF. Written as DNA, the CDR3 is TGTGCCAGCGGGACATTCAATGAAAAACTGTTTTTT.

The genes are TRBV6-6 and TRBJ1-3; no clear D gene. The CDR3 loop spans 13 amino acids. V was trimmed by 7 bases and J by 0 bases, leaving 7 bases between them. Germline CDR1 and CDR2: MNHNY and SVGAGI (reference sequence). In nucleotides, the CDR3 is TGTGCCAGCAAAGTGTCCTCTGGAAACACCATATATTTT. Translating it yields CASKVSSGNTIYF.

This clone has at least ten counts. The CDR3 DNA is TGTGCCAGTAGGCCGGGACTAGAGACGAAGCAGTACTTC. Protein product: CASRPGLETKQYF. V usage is TRBV2 and J usage is TRBJ2-7; 8 bases fit TRBD2. CDR3 size: 13 residues. Germline CDR1 reads SNHLY; CDR2 reads FYNNEI. V lost 9 bases, J lost 8 bases, and 12 bases stayed unmatched.

This chain links TRBV29-1 with TRBJ1-5; 9 bases fit TRBD1. The CDR3 covers 13 residues. Looked up from germline, CDR1 is SQVTM and CDR2 is ANQGSEA. J lost 4 bases, V lost 4 bases, and 2 bases had no gene match. The CDR3, as DNA: TGCAGCGTTGGGACAGGGGAAAATCAGCCCCAGCATTTT. Encoded protein: CSVGTGENQPQHF. The full variable domain, in which reference TRBV29-1 and TRBJ1-5 provide the parts outside the CDR3, is SAVISQKPSRDICQRGTSLTIQCQVDSQVTMMFWYRQQPGQSLTLIATANQGSEATYESGFVIDKFPISRPNLTFSTLTVSNMSPEDSSIYLCSVGTGENQPQHFGDGTRLSIL.

The chain carries TRBV11-3 and TRBJ2-1; 7 nucleotides agree with TRBD2. The trim removed 3 bases at V and 4 bases at J, leaving 3 bases unmatched. In germline, CDR1 is SGHNT, CDR2 YENEEA. The CDR3 is 14 amino acids. This CDR3 is CASSLGGYYNEQFF. The CDR3, as DNA: TGTGCCAGCAGCTTGGGGGGGTATTACAATGAGCAGTTCTTC.

The CDR3 coding sequence is TGTGCCAGCAGTTTGGGGGGAGGGAGCAGTGAGCAGTTCTTC. It codes for CASSLGGGSSEQFF. The J gene is TRBJ2-1, the V gene TRBV27, with TRBD2 matching 7 bases. Per germline, CDR1 MNHEY and CDR2 SMNVEV (reference sequence). The V gene end was trimmed by 3 bases and the J gene end by 9 bases; junction bases not matched to a gene: 8. The CDR3 is 14 residues long.

This clone was detected only a few times. In DNA, the CDR3 is TGTGCCATTCGACAGAACTACGAGCAGTACTTC. Amino acids: CAIRQNYEQYF. The gene calls are TRBV28 and TRBJ2-7; TRBD1 might be the D (5 bases). The CDR3 length is 11 residues. V lost 10 bases and J 3 bases, leaving 10 bases between the germline ends. Germline lookup yields CDR1 MDHEN and CDR2 SYDVKM.

This clone was counted between two and nine times. The chain has TRBV10-2 and TRBJ2-1, with 10 bases aligning to TRBD2. V lost 6 bases, J lost 4 bases, and 6 bases stayed unmatched. CDR1 is WSHSY and CDR2 is SAAADI in the germline V gene. The CDR3 runs 15 residues. The CDR3 loop reads CASREGLANYNEQFF. In DNA, the CDR3 is TGCGCCAGCAGGGAGGGACTAGCGAATTACAATGAGCAGTTCTTC.

The chain couples TRBV9 to TRBJ2-5; 7 bases agree with TRBD2. V gave up 0 bases and J gave up 4 bases; unmatched junction bases: 6. The CDR3 totals 15 residues. The germline V gene encodes CDR1 SGDLS and CDR2 YYNGEE. CDR3 bases: TGTGCCAGCAGCGTAGCTGGCGGGAGTACAGAGACCCAGTACTTC. Protein product: CASSVAGGSTETQYF.